This entry lists 23 T cell receptor beta chains sequenced from one sample in a study of control samples from healthy donors and cancer patients. The table came from immunoSEQ multiplex PCR; TCRdb's copy has only in-frame clones and leaves some out. This sample has some 80,000 clones; around 94% occur once, and the top ten carry more than 5%. Sequencing used blood. The receptors were sampled from a woman in her sixties or seventies in good health.

J is TRBJ1-1 and V is TRBV7-9; D gene unclear. The germline V gene encodes CDR1 SEHNR and CDR2 FQNEAQ (reference sequence). The CDR3 extends over 13 amino acids. The ends were cut back, 2 bases at V and 1 base at J, with 5 bases in the middle. CDR3 in amino acids: CASSLTRNTEAFF. The CDR3 coding sequence is TGTGCCAGCAGCTTAACAAGGAACACTGAAGCTTTCTTT.

CDR3 sequence: CASSESGTSGPRETQYF. DNA for the CDR3: TGTGCCAGCAGCGAATCCGGGACTAGCGGACCGAGAGAGACCCAGTACTTC. The rearrangement uses TRBV6-1 and TRBJ2-5, with TRBD2 identical over 11 bases. The V gene end was trimmed by 6 bases and the J gene end by 4 bases; junction bases not matched to a gene: 13. The CDR3 loop spans 17 amino acids. Germline assignment: CDR1 MNHNS and CDR2 SASEGT.

The chain joins TRBV27 to TRBJ2-1; 9 bases map to TRBD2. Per germline, CDR1 MNHEY and CDR2 SMNVEV (reference sequence). The CDR3 sequence is 15 residues long. Trimming at V came to 10 bases and at J to 5 bases, leaving 12 bases not matched to a gene. CDR3 in amino acids: CATPFQAGGDNEQFF. CDR3 nucleotide sequence: TGTGCCACCCCTTTCCAAGCGGGAGGAGACAATGAGCAGTTCTTC.

This clone was seen only once. J is TRBJ2-7 and V is TRBV28; D perhaps matches TRBD1 (5 bases). The CDR3 has 15 residues. Looked up from germline, CDR1 is MDHEN and CDR2 is SYDVKM. V dropped 7 bases and J dropped 0 bases, with 16 bases sitting between them. The CDR3 loop is CASTRTRTSSYEQYF. Written as DNA, the CDR3 is TGTGCCAGCACCCGGACAAGGACGAGCTCCTACGAGCAGTACTTC.

This rearrangement joins TRBV6-8 to TRBJ1-4; no reliable D call. V shed 9 bases and J shed 4 bases, with 6 bases lying between them. CDR1 is MNHGY, CDR2 SAAAGT, per germline. The CDR3 runs to 11 residues. The CDR3 nucleotides are TGTGCCAGGTTTCTTAATGAAAAACTGTTTTTT. It codes for CARFLNEKLFF.

The CDR3 region has the DNA TGTGCCAGCTCACCAGGGAGCGGACGCACAGATACGCAGTATTTT. Its translation: CASSPGSGRTDTQYF. The chain employs TRBV18 and TRBJ2-3, with a tentative D call TRBD2 (5 bases). Germline V gives CDR1 KGHSH, CDR2 LQKENI. The V end lost 2 bases, the J end lost 1 base, and 10 bases lay between the germline ends. The CDR3 is made up of 15 amino acids.

CDR3 residues: CASSTGTVGNSPLHF. CDR3 in DNA: TGTGCCAGCAGCACCGGGACAGTTGGTAATTCACCCCTCCACTTT. The V and J genes are TRBV28 and TRBJ1-6; 7 bases are a match to TRBD1. The V and J ends lost 6 bases and 6 bases, in that order; junction bases with no gene match: 8. The CDR3 length is 15 residues. Germline CDR1 reads MDHEN; CDR2 reads SYDVKM.

The chain is built from TRBV5-1 and TRBJ1-3; possibly TRBD1 for D (6 bases). Trimming left V 3 bases short and J 0 bases short, with 10 bases between. The germline V gene encodes CDR1 SGHRS and CDR2 YFSETQ. CDR3 size: 15 residues. The DNA of the CDR3 is TGCGCCAGCAGCTCTAGGGGGGACTCTGGAAACACCATATATTTT. Translation: CASSSRGDSGNTIYF.

The V call is TRBV19, the J call TRBJ1-5; D may be TRBD1 (5 bases). CDR1 is LNHDA, CDR2 SQIVND, per germline (reference sequence). The ends were cut back, 0 bases at V and 5 bases at J, with 14 bases in the middle. This CDR3 is built from 16 residues. CDR3 bases: TGTGCCAGTAGTATAGAATGGGGCAGGGTGGATCAGCCCCAGCATTTT. Translation: CASSIEWGRVDQPQHF.

The genes are TRBV18 and TRBJ1-6, with 9 bases fitting TRBD1. The ends lost 1 base at V and 8 bases at J; junction bases unmatched: 3. CDR1 and CDR2 (germline): KGHSH, LQKENI. The CDR3 length is 15 residues. The CDR3 reads CASSPLDRGDSPLHF. The CDR3 bases are TGTGCCAGCTCACCACTGGACAGGGGCGATTCACCCCTCCACTTT.

This clone was seen just once. This chain uses TRBV19 with TRBJ1-2, with 7 bases lining up with TRBD1. The germline V gene encodes CDR1 LNHDA and CDR2 SQIVND (reference sequence). The CDR3 has 16 amino acids. J gave up 4 bases and V 7 bases, and 15 bases lay outside the gene matches. The CDR3 loop reads CASTPLPGTVVYGYTF. The CDR3 bases are TGTGCCAGTACCCCCCTGCCCGGGACAGTGGTCTATGGCTACACCTTC. The full variable domain, its missing parts supplied by reference TRBV19 and TRBJ1-2, is DGGITQSPKYLFRKEGQNVTLSCEQNLNHDAMYWYRQDPGQGLRLIYYSQIVNDFQKGDIAEGYSVSREKKESFPLTVTSAQKNPTAFYLCASTPLPGTVVYGYTFGSGTRLTVV.

V gene TRBV5-1 combines with J gene TRBJ2-5, with unresolved D. Germline lookup yields CDR1 SGHRS and CDR2 YFSETQ. Trimming took 3 bases from V and 1 from J, leaving 13 bases between them. CDR3 length: 15 residues. For the CDR3, the DNA is TGCGCCAGCAGCTATACACCGGGCACCCAAGAGACCCAGTACTTC. Amino acid sequence: CASSYTPGTQETQYF.

This chain uses TRBV2 with TRBJ1-1, with a weak D call TRBD1 (5 bases). The V end was cut by 4 bases, the J end by 3 bases, with 9 bases between. The CDR3 runs to 13 residues. Germline V lookup: CDR1 SNHLY, CDR2 FYNNEI. The DNA of the CDR3 is TGTGCCAGCAGTGTTTTGGGACACACTGAAGCTTTCTTT. It codes for CASSVLGHTEAFF.

This chain connects TRBV30 to TRBJ1-6; TRBD1 is a possible D gene (5 bases). Germline CDR1 is GTSNPN and CDR2 is SVGIG (reference sequence). V was clipped by 3 bases and J by 0 bases, with 15 bases between them. The CDR3 contains 17 residues. CDR3 in DNA: TGTGCCTGGAGGGGGTCTCGAGACAGCTCCTATAATTCACCCCTCCACTTT. Its protein is CAWRGSRDSSYNSPLHF. Full variable domain (rest looked up from reference TRBV30 and TRBJ1-6): SQTIHQWPATLVQPVGSPLSLECTVEGTSNPNLYWYRQAAGRGLQLLFYSVGIGQISSEVPQNLSASRPQDRQFILSSKKLLLSDSGFYLCAWRGSRDSSYNSPLHFGNGTRLTVT.

This chain uses TRBV29-1 with TRBJ2-7; 10 bases line up with TRBD1. CDR3 length equals 13 residues. With 0 bases clipped from V and 6 bases from J, the junction kept 2 bases outside the gene matches. The germline V gene has CDR1 SQVTM and CDR2 ANQGSEA. The chain's CDR3 is CSVEERTGGEQYF. The CDR3 nucleotides are TGCAGCGTTGAAGAAAGGACAGGGGGCGAGCAGTACTTC.

This clone appeared a single time. The genes are TRBV5-4 and TRBJ2-1; possibly TRBD2 for D (7 bases). CDR1 is SGHNT, CDR2 YYREEE, per germline (reference sequence). Trimming left V 7 bases short and J 5 bases short, with 16 bases between. CDR3 length: 14 residues. CDR3 residues: CASRTGRANNEQFF. In DNA, the CDR3 is TGTGCCAGCCGAACAGGGAGGGCAAACAATGAGCAGTTCTTC.

This clone was found once. V and J are TRBV4-1 and TRBJ2-3; D could derive from TRBD1 or TRBD2 (6 bases each). Trimming left V 0 bases short and J 1 base short, with 14 bases between. CDR3 length: 17 amino acids. Per the germline V gene, CDR1 is MGHRA and CDR2 is YSYEKL. This CDR3 is CASSQDPGAGRTDTQYF. The CDR3 DNA reads TGCGCCAGCAGCCAAGATCCAGGGGCGGGACGCACAGATACGCAGTATTTT.

The chain recombines TRBV3-1 (or the pseudogene TRBV3-2) with TRBJ2-2, with 8 bases fitting TRBD2. Trimming at V came to 0 bases and at J to 5 bases, leaving 20 bases not matched to a gene. The germline V gene encodes CDR1 LGHDT and CDR2 YNNKEL (reference sequence). The CDR3 extends over 21 amino acids. This chain's CDR3 is CASSQDTRFGAGVFRTGELFF. DNA of the CDR3: TGTGCCAGCAGCCAAGATACCAGGTTTGGAGCGGGAGTGTTTCGAACCGGGGAGCTGTTTTTT.

The gene calls are TRBV25-1 and TRBJ2-5; D unresolved. The CDR3 sequence is 15 residues long. The V gene lost 3 bases and the J gene lost 0 bases, with 11 bases spanning the gap. Germline CDR1 reads MGHDK; CDR2 reads SYGVNS. CDR3 sequence: CASSDLDEHQETQYF. CDR3 sequence (DNA): TGTGCCAGCAGTGACCTAGATGAGCACCAAGAGACCCAGTACTTC.

A single count supports this clone. The chain joins TRBV24-1 to TRBJ2-4, with D possibly being TRBD1 (5 bases). V lost 7 bases to trimming and J lost 7 bases, with 13 bases between them. The CDR3 runs to 13 residues. The germline V gene has CDR1 KGHDR and CDR2 SFDVKD. CDR3 residues: CATRSWPGNIQYF. In nucleotides, the CDR3 is TGTGCCACCAGGAGTTGGCCAGGGAACATTCAGTACTTC.

V and J are TRBV25-1 and TRBJ2-7; 11 bases match TRBD2. The junction had 7 bases not matched to a gene; V was cut back by 5 bases and J by 4 bases. Germline V gene lookup returns CDR1 MGHDK and CDR2 SYGVNS. This CDR3 comprises 15 residues. CDR3 loop: CASSLAGGVGYEQYF. DNA of the CDR3: TGTGCCAGCAGTCTAGCGGGAGGTGTAGGATACGAGCAGTACTTC.

The rearrangement joins TRBV6-6 to TRBJ2-2; 9 bases match TRBD1. Germline-derived CDR1 and CDR2 are MNHNY and SVGAGI (reference sequence). V trimming: 8 bases; J trimming: 5 bases; junction bases outside the gene matches: 3. The length of the CDR3 is 13 residues. The CDR3 region has the DNA TGTGCCAGCCGGGGACAGGGAACCGGGGAGCTGTTTTTT. Protein product: CASRGQGTGELFF.

The chain uses TRBV18 and TRBJ1-5, with D unclear. V was cut by 4 bases and J by 2 bases, with 3 bases left in between. This CDR3 has 12 amino acids. Germline V gene sequence: CDR1 KGHSH, CDR2 LQKENI. The CDR3 protein is CASSRRNQPQHF. As DNA, the CDR3 is TGTGCCAGCTCACGTCGCAATCAGCCCCAGCATTTT. Full variable domain (rest looked up from reference TRBV18 and TRBJ1-5): NAGVMQNPRHLVRRRGQEARLRCSPMKGHSHVYWYRQLPEEGLKFMVYLQKENIIDESGMPKERFSAEFPKEGPSILRIQQVVRGDSAAYFCASSRRNQPQHFGDGTRLSIL.